A single sample gave rise to the 27 T cell receptor beta chains below, sequenced in a study of cytomegalovirus exposure and HLA in healthy donors. PCR was performed using 60 Vbeta and 13 Jbeta primers. The protocol was immunoSEQ multiplex PCR, while the TCRdb copy is restricted to in-frame clones and leaves out a portion. The sample holds around 110,000 clones; 75% are singletons and the top ten take 2.5% to 3%. Material for sequencing was PBMCs. The receptor source for this set is a male donor in good health and CMV-seropositive.

The chain couples TRBV29-1 to TRBJ1-3; TRBD1 matches at 7 bases. The V gene's germline CDR1 is SQVTM and CDR2 ANQGSEA. CDR3 length: 15 residues. V gave up 4 bases and J gave up 2 bases; unmatched junction bases: 8. In DNA, the CDR3 is TGCAGCGTTGCCCCCCAGGGGGGAACTGGAAACACCATATATTTT. Translation gives CSVAPQGGTGNTIYF.

This clone was counted a single time. V usage is TRBV5-4 and J usage is TRBJ1-5, with TRBD1 identical over 8 bases. Trimming cost V 4 bases and J 4 bases; bases outside gene matches: 10. This CDR3 is built from 16 residues. CDR1 SGHNT and CDR2 YYREEE come from the germline V gene (reference sequence). The DNA for the CDR3 is TGTGCCAGCAGCCCAGGGGGCACTGAGCGTAATCAGCCCCAGCATTTT. As protein: CASSPGGTERNQPQHF.

V usage is TRBV19 and J usage is TRBJ2-7; 8 bases match TRBD1. The trim removed 5 bases at V and 3 bases at J, leaving 9 bases unmatched. The length of the CDR3 is 15 residues. The germline CDR1 and CDR2 sequences are LNHDA and SQIVND (reference sequence). The CDR3 loop reads CASSPWTGTYYEQYF. The CDR3 DNA reads TGTGCCAGTAGTCCCTGGACAGGGACGTACTACGAGCAGTACTTC.

V is TRBV11-2 and J is TRBJ1-2, with TRBD1 matching 7 bases. Trimming cost V 4 bases and J 7 bases; bases outside gene matches: 9. Germline CDR1 SGHAT, CDR2 FQNNGV. There are 14 residues in the CDR3. CDR3 in DNA: TGTGCCAGCAGCTCCAGGACAGGCCCGGGTGGCTACACCTTC. This codes for CASSSRTGPGGYTF.

The rearrangement links TRBV15 to TRBJ1-2, with D unclear. V shed 0 bases and J shed 9 bases, with 11 bases lying between them. The CDR3 length is 13 residues. The germline gives CDR1 LNHNV, CDR2 YYDKDF (reference sequence). The DNA of the CDR3 is TGTGCCACCAGCAGAGATCGGGTCCAGAGCTACACCTTC. It yields the protein CATSRDRVQSYTF.

This sequence joins TRBV27 and TRBJ2-1; 7 bases align to TRBD2. Per germline, CDR1 MNHEY and CDR2 SMNVEV (reference sequence). This CDR3 is built from 15 residues. V was clipped by 6 bases and J by 5 bases; unmatched bases: 10. The CDR3 DNA is TGTGCCAGCAGCCTTTCTTGGCGGGGGAACAATGAGCAGTTCTTC. Its translation is CASSLSWRGNNEQFF.

The CDR3 region has the DNA TGTGCCAGCAGTTTGGCGGGAGGACGAGAGCAGTACTTC. Amino acids: CASSLAGGREQYF. The chain combines TRBV28 with TRBJ2-7; 8 nucleotides line up with TRBD2. V was pared by 3 bases and J by 7 bases, with 5 bases of the junction left unmatched. The CDR3 contains 13 residues. Germline V gene lookup returns CDR1 MDHEN and CDR2 SYDVKM.

This clone was counted only a few times. The DNA of the CDR3 is TGTGCCAGCAGCTTGGCGGGGACAGGGGGCATGGAGACCCAGTACTTC. It specifies CASSLAGTGGMETQYF. This chain links TRBV7-3 with TRBJ2-5, with 12 bases that match TRBD1. The CDR3 contains 16 residues. Per germline, CDR1 SGHTA and CDR2 FQGTGA. Trimming took 3 bases from V and 5 from J; bases not matched to a gene: 7.

CDR3 nucleotide sequence: TGTGCCAGCAGCCAAAGGACAGGGGATAACTATGGCTACACCTTC. This gives the protein CASSQRTGDNYGYTF. The chain carries TRBV7-2 and TRBJ1-2; 9 bases align to TRBD1. CDR1 and CDR2 (germline): SGHTA, FQGNSA. Trimming at V came to 5 bases and at J to 1 base, leaving 5 bases not matched to a gene. The CDR3 length is 15 residues.

The rearrangement joins TRBV27 to TRBJ2-7; D may be TRBD1 (6 bases). This CDR3 contains 16 residues. Trimming shortened V by 0 bases and J by 4 bases, and 16 bases separated the two germline ends. Germline V gives CDR1 MNHEY, CDR2 SMNVEV (reference sequence). CDR3 residues: CASSLSMAGESYEQYF. DNA of the CDR3: TGTGCCAGCAGTTTATCGATGGCAGGGGAGTCTTACGAGCAGTACTTC.

The chain couples TRBV30 to TRBJ2-5, with 13 bases that match TRBD2. Trimming cost V 4 bases and J 5 bases; bases outside gene matches: 10. The CDR3 is 16 amino acids. From germline, CDR1 is GTSNPN and CDR2 SVGIG (reference sequence). In nucleotides, the CDR3 is TGTGCCTGGACCGAACTAGCGGGAGGGCCAAGGGAGACCCAGTACTTC. This encodes CAWTELAGGPRETQYF. The complete variable domain, with remaining parts taken from reference TRBV30 and TRBJ2-5, reads SQTIHQWPATLVQPVGSPLSLECTVEGTSNPNLYWYRQAAGRGLQLLFYSVGIGQISSEVPQNLSASRPQDRQFILSSKKLLLSDSGFYLCAWTELAGGPRETQYFGPGTRLLVL.

The V gene is TRBV10-3, the J gene TRBJ2-7; D ambiguous. CDR1 ENHRY and CDR2 SYGVKD come from the germline V gene. With 3 bases removed from V and 3 bases from J, the gap between germline ends came to 18 bases. The CDR3 contains 16 residues. CDR3 bases: TGTGCCATCAGTGATCCCCAGAGGAACACCCACTACGAGCAGTACTTC. Translating it yields CAISDPQRNTHYEQYF.

This clone has only one observation. The CDR3 sequence: CASARLAGSNEQFF. DNA for the CDR3: TGCGCCAGCGCCCGGCTAGCGGGGAGCAATGAGCAGTTCTTC. The gene calls are TRBV4-1 and TRBJ2-1, with TRBD2 identical over 9 bases. Germline CDR1 MGHRA, CDR2 YSYEKL. With V trimmed by 8 bases and J by 6 bases, 8 bases remained unmatched. This CDR3 contains 14 residues.

The V and J genes are TRBV7-3 and TRBJ2-1, with 13 bases lining up with TRBD2. The CDR3 consists of 15 residues. Germline CDR1 is SGHTA and CDR2 is FQGTGA. After removal of 5 bases from V and 4 bases from J, the junction contained 2 bases not matched to a gene. CDR3 sequence (DNA): TGTGCCAGCAGCGTGGGACTAGCGGGGTACAATGAGCAGTTCTTC. Protein sequence: CASSVGLAGYNEQFF.

The chain recombines TRBV28 with TRBJ1-6; D is ambiguous. Germline CDR1 MDHEN, CDR2 SYDVKM. This CDR3 has 17 amino acids. The V end lost 2 bases, the J end lost 4 bases, and 15 bases lay between the germline ends. The CDR3: CASSLLGGRMYNSPLHF. The CDR3 DNA reads TGTGCCAGCAGTTTACTAGGCGGGAGGATGTATAATTCACCCCTCCACTTT.

The chain is built from TRBV7-2 and TRBJ2-3; possible D gene TRBD2, 6 bases. V lost 5 bases to trimming and J lost 6 bases, with 15 bases between them. Germline V gene data show CDR1 as SGHTA and CDR2 as FQGNSA. The length of the CDR3 is 14 residues. For the CDR3, the DNA is TGTGCCAGCAGCCCCAGCGGGCCCCCCGATACGCAGTATTTT. Protein: CASSPSGPPDTQYF.

This clone was seen a handful of times. V is TRBV7-2 and J is TRBJ1-1; D unclear. This CDR3 is built from 13 residues. Per germline, CDR1 SGHTA and CDR2 FQGNSA. With 0 bases removed from V and 1 base from J, the gap between germline ends came to 3 bases. The CDR3 loop reads CASSLARNTEAFF. CDR3 nucleotides: TGTGCCAGCAGCTTAGCCAGGAACACTGAAGCTTTCTTT.

The rearrangement links TRBV27 to TRBJ2-2; D is unclear. The CDR3 extends over 12 amino acids. Germline V lookup: CDR1 MNHEY, CDR2 SMNVEV (reference sequence). V shed 2 bases and J shed 6 bases, with 4 bases lying between them. The CDR3 spells CASSLLPGELFF. CDR3 bases: TGTGCCAGCAGTTTACTCCCCGGGGAGCTGTTTTTT.

This sequence joins TRBV27 and TRBJ1-1; D is perhaps TRBD1 (5 bases). The V gene lost 2 bases and the J gene lost 0 bases, with 7 bases spanning the gap. The length of the CDR3 is 14 residues. CDR1 is MNHEY and CDR2 is SMNVEV in the germline V gene (reference sequence). DNA of the CDR3: TGTGCCAGCAGTTTAAGACAGCTGAACACTGAAGCTTTCTTT. Encoded protein: CASSLRQLNTEAFF.

This chain links TRBV28 with TRBJ2-3; 7 positions match TRBD1. The CDR3 length is 15 residues. Trimming removed 4 bases from V and 2 bases from J; junction bases left unmatched: 6. Germline loops: CDR1 MDHEN, CDR2 SYDVKM. CDR3 amino acids: CASSSRDSNTDTQYF. The CDR3 region has the DNA TGTGCCAGCAGTTCTCGGGACAGCAACACAGATACGCAGTATTTT.

The chain combines TRBV2 with TRBJ1-3, with no clear D. This CDR3 has 15 residues. Trimming pared 6 bases from V and 3 bases from J, leaving 15 bases between. Germline CDR1 SNHLY, CDR2 FYNNEI. Written as DNA, the CDR3 is TGTGCCAGCAGGAACATCCGGGGAGGTGGAAACACCATATATTTT. It translates to CASRNIRGGGNTIYF.

This clone was seen only a few times. The chain couples TRBV5-6 to TRBJ2-7, with 7 bases that match TRBD1. Germline trimming cut 1 base from V and 9 bases from J; bases unmatched to any gene: 7. The CDR3 has 13 amino acids. CDR1 is SGHDT, CDR2 YYEEEE, per germline. CDR3 DNA: TGTGCCAGCAGCTTGACAGGGGTTGGAGGGCAGTACTTC. As protein: CASSLTGVGGQYF.

This clone was seen once. The junction departs from the called germline gene at one end, perhaps through a read error. V is TRBV28 and J is TRBJ1-2; the D gene is possibly TRBD1 (5 bases). There are 11 residues in the CDR3. Germline V gene lookup returns CDR1 MDHEN and CDR2 SYDVKM. The CDR3 sequence: CASLRDYGYPF. CDR3 sequence (DNA): TGTGCCAGCCTGCGGGACTATGGCTACCCCTTC.

J is TRBJ1-2 and V is TRBV2, with unresolved D. V was trimmed by 6 bases and J by 1 base, leaving 6 bases between them. The CDR3 totals 12 residues. Germline V gene sequence: CDR1 SNHLY, CDR2 FYNNEI. The DNA of the CDR3 is TGTGCCAGCAGCCTTCTTAACTATGGCTACACCTTC. Its translation: CASSLLNYGYTF.

This clone showed up just a few times. The rearrangement joins TRBV7-6 to TRBJ2-3; TRBD2 matches 9 bases. The CDR3 spans 16 residues. Germline V lookup: CDR1 SGHVS, CDR2 FNYEAQ. The ends lost 4 bases at V and 5 bases at J; junction bases unmatched: 10. CDR3 coding DNA: TGTGCCAGCAGCTCGGGACTAGCCCCCCGTAGAGATACGCAGTATTTT. Protein sequence: CASSSGLAPRRDTQYF. Full variable domain (rest looked up from reference TRBV7-6 and TRBJ2-3): GAGVSQSPRYKVTKRGQDVALRCDPISGHVSLYWYRQALGQGPEFLTYFNYEAQQDKSGLPNDRFSAERPEGSISTLTIQRTEQRDSAMYRCASSSGLAPRRDTQYFGPGTRLTVL.

The chain is built from TRBV15 and TRBJ2-7; no definite D call. Trimming took off 1 base at V and 1 base at J, with 17 bases between the two ends. Looked up from germline, CDR1 is LNHNV and CDR2 is YYDKDF (reference sequence). The CDR3 spans 17 residues. The CDR3 bases are TGTGCCACCAGCAGAGTGGCTTCCCGGGTCCGGTCCTACGAGCAGTACTTC. Amino acid sequence: CATSRVASRVRSYEQYF.

The rearrangement uses TRBV27 and TRBJ1-1; 8 nucleotides align to TRBD1. CDR1 is MNHEY and CDR2 is SMNVEV in the germline V gene (reference sequence). The CDR3 runs 17 residues. The J segment lost 3 bases and the V segment lost 3 bases, leaving 12 bases of the junction unmatched. Here the CDR3 reads CASSFRRTGRGDTEAFF. CDR3 DNA sequence: TGTGCCAGCAGTTTCCGAAGGACAGGGCGTGGGGACACTGAAGCTTTCTTT.